This is a list of T cell receptor beta chains from one sample in a study of T cell repertoires in cytomegalovirus infection. A single record per CDR3 protein comes from TCRdb applying MiXCR to the reads. The repertoire holds some 920,000 distinct CDR3 sequences, with less than 40% as singletons. Antigen specificity for these receptors is unknown. Sequenced material: cultured CD8+ T cells from PBMCs, taken from culture after CMV antigen stimulation. The receptors derive from a human donor in good health (CMV status not recorded). Some clones in this sample may be carry-over from other donors' samples. The CDR3 runs from the conserved cysteine through the conserved F or W. A D gene is named only where the DNA matches it firmly. For some rows the clone size is stated as once, few or many, or as a class when expanded; others skip it.

>NA|TRBV7-3|NA|TRBJ2-3
TGTGCCAGCAGCTTACCGCACAACAGCACAGATACGCAGTATTTT
CASSLPHNSTDTQYF
>many|TRBV12-3/TRBV12-4|TRBD1|TRBJ1-5
TGTGCCAGCAGGCCCGGGACAGGGGTCTCCCAGCCCCAGCATTTT
CASRPGTGVSQPQHF
>few|TRBV2|TRBD1|TRBJ1-3
TGTGCCAGCAGTGAAACGGGGGACAGATACCACTCTGGAAACACCATATATTTT
CASSETGDRYHSGNTIYF
>NA|TRBV4-3|NA|TRBJ1-6
TGCGCCAGCAGCCCACAAGTAGACTCCTATAATTCACCCCTCCACTTT
CASSPQVDSYNSPLHF
>once|TRBV9|TRBD1|TRBJ2-1
TGTGCCAGCAGCGCTAGGACAGGGGGTTCCTACAATGAGCAGTTCTTC
CASSARTGGSYNEQFF
>NA|TRBV11-1|TRBD1|TRBJ2-3
TGTGCCAGCAGCCCCTACAGGGGGCCAGATACGCAGTATTTT
CASSPYRGPDTQYF
>few|TRBV19|NA|TRBJ2-1
TGTGCCAGTGCCCAAGGGGCATCATCATACAATGAGCAGTTCTTC
CASAQGASSYNEQFF
>NA|TRBV6-5|NA|TRBJ2-1
TGTGCCAGCGAAAGGGGCAATGAGCAGTTCTTC
CASERGNEQFF
>few|TRBV4-1|TRBD1|TRBJ1-1
TGCGCCAGCAGCCAAGCTCTACCGGGACAGGGAAGAAACACTGAAGCTTTCTTT
CASSQALPGQGRNTEAFF
>few|TRBV7-8|NA|TRBJ2-5
TGTGCCAGCAGCTCGGTCGGCCAGATACAAGAGACCCAGTACTTC
CASSSVGQIQETQYF
>few|TRBV5-5|NA|TRBJ2-5
TGTGCCAGCAGCCGCCCAGAAGGGGCGGGTGGACGAGAGACCCAGTACTTC
CASSRPEGAGGRETQYF
>NA|TRBV19|NA|TRBJ1-1
TGTGCCAGTAGTCTAAGCCAGGGGTGGACTGAAGCTTTCTTT
CASSLSQGWTEAFF
>NA|TRBV15|TRBD2|TRBJ2-5
TGTGCCACCAGCAGAGGGGGGGGAGAGACCCAGTACTTC
CATSRGGGETQYF
>few|TRBV28|NA|TRBJ2-3
TGTGCCAGTGACAGGACTACAGGGGATACGCAGTATTTT
CASDRTTGDTQYF
>once|TRBV7-3|NA|TRBJ2-4
TGTGCCAGCAGCTCCCAAAGTAAAAACATTCAGTACTTC
CASSSQSKNIQYF
>few|TRBV6-6|NA|TRBJ2-5
TGTGCCAGCAGTCCGGTGGGGTACCGGGAGACCCAGTACTTC
CASSPVGYRETQYF
>few|TRBV7-8|NA|TRBJ1-1
TGTGCCAGCAGCCGGGGACTCGAGTACACTGAAGCTTTCTTT
CASSRGLEYTEAFF
>NA|TRBV4-1|NA|TRBJ2-1
TGCGCCAGCAGTCCACTACAGGTTTACAATGAGCAGTTCTTC
CASSPLQVYNEQFF
>NA|TRBV27|NA|TRBJ1-1
TGTGCCAGCAGGGGCCTTGGGCAGGGGACTGAAGCTTTCTTT
CASRGLGQGTEAFF
>few|TRBV10-3|NA|TRBJ2-1
TGTGCCATCAGTGAGTCGGGAGGCTCGAGGTACAATGAGCAGTTCTTC
CAISESGGSRYNEQFF
>NA|TRBV4-1|NA|TRBJ1-1
TGCGCCAGCAGCCAGCAGGAGGGGTTGGACACTGAAGCTTTCTTT
CASSQQEGLDTEAFF
>few|TRBV2|TRBD1|TRBJ1-5
TGTGCCAGCAGTTGGGACAGGGCACAGCCCCAGCATTTT
CASSWDRAQPQHF
>NA|TRBV13|TRBD2|TRBJ2-7
TGTGCCAGCAGCGGCGGGGAGGGGAGGTCCTACGAGCAGTACTTC
CASSGGEGRSYEQYF
>few|TRBV6-1|NA|TRBJ1-1
TGTGCCAGCAACGGACCCAACACTGAAGCTTTCTTT
CASNGPNTEAFF
>NA|TRBV10-3|TRBD2|TRBJ2-2
TGTGCCACCGGATCAGAGGGCAGGGAGGGATCAAGACCCGGGGAGCTGTTTTTT
CATGSEGREGSRPGELFF
>few|TRBV6-1|NA|TRBJ2-7
TGTGCCAGCAGTGAGCGTCCTTCCTATAGCTCCTACGAGCAGTACTTC
CASSERPSYSSYEQYF